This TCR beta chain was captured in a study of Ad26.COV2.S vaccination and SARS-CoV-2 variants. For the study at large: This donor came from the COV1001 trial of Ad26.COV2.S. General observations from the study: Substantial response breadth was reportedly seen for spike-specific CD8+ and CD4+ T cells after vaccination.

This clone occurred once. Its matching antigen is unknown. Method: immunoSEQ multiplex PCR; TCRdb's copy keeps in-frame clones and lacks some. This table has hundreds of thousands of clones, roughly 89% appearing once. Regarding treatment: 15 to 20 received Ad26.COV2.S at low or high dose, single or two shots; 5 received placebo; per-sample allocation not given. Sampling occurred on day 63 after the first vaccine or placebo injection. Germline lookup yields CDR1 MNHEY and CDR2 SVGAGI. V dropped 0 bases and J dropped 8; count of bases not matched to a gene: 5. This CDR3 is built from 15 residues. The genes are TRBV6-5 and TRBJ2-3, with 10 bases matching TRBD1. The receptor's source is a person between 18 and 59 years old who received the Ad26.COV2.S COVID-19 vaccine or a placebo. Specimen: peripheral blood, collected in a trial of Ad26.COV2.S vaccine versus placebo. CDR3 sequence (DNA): TGTGCCAGCAGTTACTCTAGGGGGACAGGGGTTACGCAGTATTTT. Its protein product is CASSYSRGTGVTQYF.